One sample yielded the 15 T cell receptor beta chains listed below, sequenced in a study of CD8 T cells in cerebrospinal fluid in Alzheimer's disease. Following a re-call of the 10x single-cell sequencing reads, TCRdb has one entry per CDR3 protein and lacks DNA. The sample shows about 790 distinct CDR3 sequences, and roughly 15% sits with its ten largest clones. Sequencing used cerebrospinal fluid. The receptors come from a human donor with Parkinson's disease.

This clonotype is labeled medium-sized based on frequency. This chain uses TRBV6-6 with TRBJ1-3. Germline-derived CDR1 and CDR2 are MNHNY and SVGAGI (reference sequence). The CDR3 runs to 14 residues. CDR3: CASSYLGSGNTIYF.

This chain uses TRBV4-1 with TRBJ2-1; TCRdb reports TRBD1, a call that lacks DNA to check it against. CDR3 length: 15 amino acids. Germline V lookup: CDR1 MGHRA, CDR2 YSYEKL. CDR3 in amino acids: CASSTGQGSINEQFF.

Considering frequency, this clonotype is medium-sized. The rearrangement links TRBV20-1 to TRBJ2-7; TCRdb's assignment of TRBD2 cannot be checked, as there is no DNA. Germline V CDR1 and CDR2: DFQATT, SNEGSKA (reference sequence). This CDR3 spans 14 amino acids. CDR3 residues: CSARDLAGGPEQYF.

According to its frequency, this clonotype is medium-sized (0.01 to 0.1%). The chain carries TRBV6-2 or TRBV6-3 and TRBJ2-5; TCRdb's D call of TRBD1 is untestable without DNA. The V gene's germline CDR1 is MNHEY and CDR2 SVGEGT. This CDR3 comprises 17 residues. The CDR3: CASSFTPGQIYQETQYF.

Measured by frequency, this clonotype is large. The genes are TRBV7-9 and TRBJ2-5; as DNA is missing, the TRBD2 call by TCRdb cannot be tested. Germline V gene data show CDR1 as SEHNR and CDR2 as FQNEAQ (reference sequence). The CDR3 is 16 amino acids. CDR3: CASSSGGRGGQETQYF.

This clonotype ranks as medium-sized (0.01 to 0.1%) in terms of frequency. The rearrangement uses TRBV19 and TRBJ2-5. CDR1 is LNHDA and CDR2 is SQIVND in the germline V gene (reference sequence). The CDR3 loop spans 14 amino acids. CDR3 residues: CASSIEGRRWTQYF.

According to its frequency, this clonotype is large. V and J are TRBV6-2 or TRBV6-3 and TRBJ2-4; TCRdb calls TRBD2, which cannot be checked without DNA. The CDR3 consists of 14 residues. Germline values: CDR1 MNHEY, CDR2 SVGEGT. CDR3 region: CASRRALLGDIQYF.

This clonotype is identified as medium-sized from frequency. The genes are TRBV4-2 and TRBJ1-5; checking the TCRdb D call of TRBD1 is not possible without DNA. Germline CDR1 is LGHNA and CDR2 is YNFKEQ. The CDR3 contains 18 residues. CDR3: CASSQDAAGRGKNQPQHF.

This clonotype registers medium-sized by frequency. V is TRBV27 and J is TRBJ1-2; without DNA, the TCRdb call of TRBD1 cannot be checked. This CDR3 contains 13 residues. Germline CDR1 reads MNHEY; CDR2 reads SMNVEV (reference sequence). The chain's CDR3 is CASTRQGLGGYTF.

This clonotype is large by frequency. V and J are TRBV6-4 and TRBJ2-1; TCRdb's D gene call, TRBD1, goes unchecked for lack of DNA. The CDR3 consists of 14 residues. Germline loops: CDR1 MRHNA, CDR2 SNTAGT. The CDR3 protein is CASSDSVEGREQFF.

This clonotype is medium-sized (0.01 to 0.1%) by frequency. The genes are TRBV20-1 and TRBJ2-5; the TRBD1 assignment by TCRdb is unverifiable without DNA. The CDR3 extends over 15 amino acids. Germline V gene data show CDR1 as DFQATT and CDR2 as SNEGSKA (reference sequence). CDR3 amino acids: CSASFRDRRMETQYF.

Judged by frequency, this clonotype is medium-sized (0.01 to 0.1%). This chain links TRBV5-1 with TRBJ2-1; TCRdb's D call of TRBD1 is untestable without DNA. This CDR3 is built from 16 residues. Germline lookup yields CDR1 SGHRS and CDR2 YFSETQ. CDR3 amino acids: CASSFLGGTTLNEQFF.

This clonotype shows up as medium-sized by frequency. V usage is TRBV7-9 and J usage is TRBJ2-2. The CDR3 extends over 13 amino acids. CDR1 is SEHNR and CDR2 is FQNEAQ in the germline V gene (reference sequence). The CDR3 sequence: CASSLSGPGELFF.

Judged by frequency, this clonotype is medium-sized (0.01 to 0.1%). This chain links TRBV4-1 with TRBJ2-5; TCRdb gives TRBD2 as the D gene, but with no DNA this cannot be confirmed. The CDR3 length is 13 residues. Per the germline V gene, CDR1 is MGHRA and CDR2 is YSYEKL. This chain's CDR3 is CASSPEGTETQYF.

Considering frequency, this clonotype is medium-sized. The genes are TRBV7-8 and TRBJ2-2. The germline gives CDR1 SGHVS, CDR2 FQNEAQ. CDR3 length equals 14 residues. The CDR3 protein is CASSLTSNTGELFF.